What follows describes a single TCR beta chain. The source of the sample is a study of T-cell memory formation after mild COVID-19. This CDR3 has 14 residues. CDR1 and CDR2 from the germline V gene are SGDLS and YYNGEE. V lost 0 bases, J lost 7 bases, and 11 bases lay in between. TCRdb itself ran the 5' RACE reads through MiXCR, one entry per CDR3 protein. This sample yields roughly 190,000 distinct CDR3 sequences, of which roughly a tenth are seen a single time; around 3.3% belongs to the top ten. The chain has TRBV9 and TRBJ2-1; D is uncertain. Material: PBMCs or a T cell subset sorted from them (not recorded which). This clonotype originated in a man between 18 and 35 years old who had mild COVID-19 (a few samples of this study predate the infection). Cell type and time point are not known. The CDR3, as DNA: TGTGCCAGCAGCGTAGTCGGCAGTATTAATGAGCAGTTCTTC. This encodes CASSVVGSINEQFF. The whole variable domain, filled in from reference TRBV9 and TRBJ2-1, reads DSGVTQTPKHLITATGQRVTLRCSPRSGDLSVYWYQQSLDQGLQFLIQYYNGEERAKGNILERFSAQQFPDLHSELNLSSLELGDSALYFCASSVVGSINEQFFGPGTRLTVL.